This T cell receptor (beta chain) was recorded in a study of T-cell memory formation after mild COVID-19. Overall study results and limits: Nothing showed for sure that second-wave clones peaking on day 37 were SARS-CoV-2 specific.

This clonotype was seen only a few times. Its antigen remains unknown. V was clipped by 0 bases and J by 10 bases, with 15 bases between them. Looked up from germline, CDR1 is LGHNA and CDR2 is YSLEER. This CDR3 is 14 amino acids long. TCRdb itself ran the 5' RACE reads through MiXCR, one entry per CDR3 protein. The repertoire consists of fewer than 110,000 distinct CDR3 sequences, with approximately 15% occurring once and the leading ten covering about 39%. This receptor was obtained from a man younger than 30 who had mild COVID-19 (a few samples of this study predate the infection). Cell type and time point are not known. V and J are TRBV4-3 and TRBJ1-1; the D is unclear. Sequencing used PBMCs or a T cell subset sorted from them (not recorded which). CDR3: CASSQEPGGVGAFF. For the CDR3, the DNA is TGCGCCAGCAGCCAAGAGCCAGGAGGCGTAGGAGCTTTCTTT.